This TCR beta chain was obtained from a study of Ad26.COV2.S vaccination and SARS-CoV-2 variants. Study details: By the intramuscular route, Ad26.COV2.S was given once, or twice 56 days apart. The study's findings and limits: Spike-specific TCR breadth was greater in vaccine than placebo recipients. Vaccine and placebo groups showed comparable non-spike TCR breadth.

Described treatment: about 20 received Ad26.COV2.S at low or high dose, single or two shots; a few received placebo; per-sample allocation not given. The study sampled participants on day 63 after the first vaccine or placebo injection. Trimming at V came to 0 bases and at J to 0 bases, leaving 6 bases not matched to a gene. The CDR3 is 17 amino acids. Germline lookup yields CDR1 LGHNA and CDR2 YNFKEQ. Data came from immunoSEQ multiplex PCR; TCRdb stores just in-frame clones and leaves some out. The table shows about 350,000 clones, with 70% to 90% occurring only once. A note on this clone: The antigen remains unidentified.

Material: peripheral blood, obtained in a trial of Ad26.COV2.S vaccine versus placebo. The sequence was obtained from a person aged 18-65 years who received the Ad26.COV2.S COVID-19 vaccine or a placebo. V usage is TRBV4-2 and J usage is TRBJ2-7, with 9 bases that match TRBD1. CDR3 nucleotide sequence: TGTGCCAGCAGCCAAGACCCGGGACAGGGAAGCTCCTACGAGCAGTACTTC. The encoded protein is CASSQDPGQGSSYEQYF.